This T cell receptor beta chain comes out of a study of blood T cells in healthy people across ages. With a J-beta primer mix and a sample-barcoded 5' primer, a second PCR ran about 7 to 11 cycles. TCRdb independently ran MiXCR on the 5' RACE reads; one entry per CDR3 protein. The sample carries about 760,000 distinct CDR3 sequences, 25% recorded once. The CDR3 is made up of 14 amino acids. The germline V gene has CDR1 DFQATT and CDR2 SNEGSKA (reference sequence). Losses at the gene ends were 6 bases for V and 5 bases for J; bases not matched to a gene: 7. These data were likewise used in another study, on T cells of mothers and their children.

The rearrangement links TRBV20-1 to TRBJ2-1; TRBD2 agrees at 10 bases. This sequence was found in a boy aged 5-17 years in good health. Sequenced material: blood. In nucleotides, the CDR3 is TGCAGTGCGCCCGGACTAGCGGAAAACAATGAGCAGTTCTTC. Translation gives CSAPGLAENNEQFF.